The 5 T cell receptor beta chains in this list originate from one sample, sequenced in a study of post-analysis software for immune sequencing data. General study points: Elevated frequency relative to controls characterized several TRBV segments in patients, TRBV5-6, TRBV5-1 and TRBV20-1 among them.

Unique-molecular-identifier-tagged TCR beta cDNA libraries were used. Via MiXCR, TCRdb re-called the PCR reads, giving one row per CDR3 protein. The table shows hundreds of thousands of distinct CDR3 sequences, with less than 45% occurring only once. No antigen is known for these receptors. The sample was blood. The receptors stem from a girl under 18 with multiple sclerosis.

This chain connects TRBV20-1 to TRBJ2-1; D may be TRBD2 (6 bases). Germline V gene sequence: CDR1 DFQATT, CDR2 SNEGSKA (reference sequence). V was shortened by 3 bases and J by 0 bases, with 24 bases between the two germline ends. This CDR3 is built from 19 residues. CDR3 DNA sequence: TGCAGTGCTAGGCAAGCGGGCGAATCGGCCTCAAGCTCCTACAATGAGCAGTTCTTC. Amino acids: CSARQAGESASSSYNEQFF.

J is TRBJ2-3 and V is TRBV5-1, with 8 bases identical to TRBD2. The ends lost 6 bases at V and 3 bases at J; junction bases unmatched: 9. There are 15 residues in the CDR3. Germline V gives CDR1 SGHRS, CDR2 YFSETQ. The CDR3: CASKSGGKVTDTQYF. For the CDR3, the DNA is TGCGCCAGCAAGTCGGGAGGGAAGGTAACAGATACGCAGTATTTT.

The chain employs TRBV2 and TRBJ2-6, with 7 positions matching TRBD1. With 3 bases clipped from V and 2 bases from J, the junction kept 1 base outside the gene matches. The CDR3 is 15 amino acids. Germline assignment: CDR1 SNHLY and CDR2 FYNNEI. CDR3 sequence (DNA): TGTGCCAGCAGTGACGGGACAGCTGGGGCCAACGTCCTGACTTTC. As protein: CASSDGTAGANVLTF.

This sequence joins TRBV20-1 and TRBJ2-7, with 8 bases fitting TRBD2. This CDR3 comprises 14 residues. V was pared by 3 bases and J by 5 bases, with 9 bases of the junction left unmatched. Germline loops: CDR1 DFQATT, CDR2 SNEGSKA (reference sequence). Written as DNA, the CDR3 is TGCAGTGCTAGGCTTAGCGGGAAGCGACACGAGCAGTACTTC. Its protein product is CSARLSGKRHEQYF.

This clonotype was recorded a few times. The chain recombines TRBV6-6 with TRBJ2-3; D remains unclear. The CDR3 runs to 11 residues. The V gene lost 5 bases and the J gene lost 6 bases, with 6 bases spanning the gap. CDR1 MNHNY and CDR2 SVGAGI come from the germline V gene (reference sequence). For the CDR3, the DNA is TGTGCCAGCAGTAGGTTCGATACGCAGTATTTT. Translated, it gives CASSRFDTQYF.